The 23 T cell receptor beta chains given below trace back to one sample, sequenced in a study of cytomegalovirus exposure and HLA in healthy donors. Use of 60 Vbeta and 13 Jbeta primers characterized the PCR. The method was immunoSEQ multiplex PCR; TCRdb's version includes in-frame clones alone and lacks a portion of them. Of about 250,000 clones detected, 78% appear once; the ten largest clones hold about 0.45%. Sequenced input: PBMCs. The receptors come from a boy aged 5-17 years in good health and CMV-seronegative.

The rearrangement joins TRBV18 to TRBJ2-1, with a tentative D call TRBD1 (5 bases). This CDR3 region has 13 residues. In germline, CDR1 is KGHSH, CDR2 LQKENI. Trimming took 4 bases from V and 8 from J, leaving 12 bases between them. In nucleotides, the CDR3 is TGTGCCAGCTCACTTAGAAGGGGCCATGAGCAGTTCTTC. Its translation is CASSLRRGHEQFF.

J is TRBJ2-5 and V is TRBV15; TRBD2 matches 7 bases. Trimming took 4 bases from V and 5 from J; bases not matched to a gene: 10. The CDR3 runs 15 residues. The V gene's germline CDR1 is LNHNV and CDR2 YYDKDF (reference sequence). The CDR3 sequence: CATSIRGLVAETQYF. CDR3 nucleotides: TGTGCCACCAGCATCAGAGGACTAGTGGCGGAGACCCAGTACTTC.

The chain recombines TRBV11-2 with TRBJ2-7; D call uncertain. The V end was cut by 4 bases, the J end by 4 bases, with 2 bases between. Germline assignment: CDR1 SGHAT and CDR2 FQNNGV. This CDR3 region has 10 residues. The CDR3 DNA reads TGTGCCAGCAGCTCGTACGAGCAGTACTTC. Translating gives CASSSYEQYF.

Only one count was recorded for this clone. V is TRBV7-9 and J is TRBJ1-1; D is undetermined. This CDR3 contains 13 residues. Trimming stripped 7 bases from V and 3 bases from J, with 12 bases between. Germline V lookup: CDR1 SEHNR, CDR2 FQNEAQ (reference sequence). The CDR3 region has the DNA TGTGCCAGCACCCGGTCCCTACACACTGAAGCTTTCTTT. This sequence encodes CASTRSLHTEAFF. Filled out from reference TRBV7-9 and TRBJ1-1, the complete variable domain reads DTGVSQNPRHKITKRGQNVTFRCDPISEHNRLYWYRQTLGQGPEFLTYFQNEAQLEKSRLLSDRFSAERPKGSFSTLEIQRTEQGDSAMYLCASTRSLHTEAFFGQGTRLTVV.

In this sample, this clone turned up a few times. The V gene is TRBV6-5, the J gene TRBJ1-3; D gene unclear. This CDR3 is built from 16 residues. Trimming removed 0 bases at V and 1 base at J, with 10 bases between. CDR1 and CDR2 from the germline V gene are MNHEY and SVGAGI. CDR3 protein: CASSYSGWVSGNTIYF. CDR3 bases: TGTGCCAGCAGTTACTCGGGCTGGGTTTCTGGAAACACCATATATTTT.

This CDR3 reads CASTTKGQGIYGYTF. The CDR3 nucleotides are TGTGCCAGCACCACCAAGGGGCAGGGGATCTATGGCTACACCTTC. The chain combines TRBV27 with TRBJ1-2; D is perhaps TRBD1 (6 bases). The CDR3 spans 15 residues. Germline-derived CDR1 and CDR2 are MNHEY and SMNVEV (reference sequence). Between the trimmed V and J ends, which lost 7 bases and 4 bases, there was a span of 19 bases.

The J gene is TRBJ1-2, the V gene TRBV2, with D perhaps TRBD1 (6 bases). The germline CDR1 and CDR2 sequences are SNHLY and FYNNEI. V lost 6 bases to trimming and J lost 7 bases, with 15 bases between them. The CDR3 extends over 13 amino acids. CDR3 loop: CASRLGGTGGYTF. DNA for the CDR3: TGTGCCAGCAGACTAGGGGGAACGGGTGGCTACACCTTC.

As concerns this clone: Different DNA sequences within this sample yield the same CDR3. The chain is built from TRBV10-3 and TRBJ1-1, with 7 bases matching TRBD1. After removal of 4 bases from V and 1 base from J, the junction contained 3 bases not matched to a gene. CDR1 is ENHRY and CDR2 is SYGVKD in the germline V gene. The CDR3 totals 14 residues. For the CDR3, the DNA is TGTGCCATCAGTGGACAGGGAACGAACACTGAAGCTTTCTTT. It translates to CAISGQGTNTEAFF.

V and J are TRBV27 and TRBJ2-6, with D possibly TRBD1 on 6 matching bases. CDR3 size: 16 residues. Germline values: CDR1 MNHEY, CDR2 SMNVEV (reference sequence). Trimming pared 4 bases from V and 4 bases from J, leaving 14 bases between. The CDR3 nucleotides read TGTGCCAGCAGTTCCTACAGGGCTCACGGGGCCAACGTCCTGACTTTC. Amino acids: CASSSYRAHGANVLTF.

This clone was picked up one time. CDR3 amino acids: CASSERGRVSNEQFF. The CDR3 DNA sequence: TGTGCCAGCAGTGAACGAGGGAGAGTGTCCAATGAGCAGTTCTTC. V usage is TRBV25-1 and J usage is TRBJ2-1; a weak D match, TRBD2 (5 bases). Germline CDR1 reads MGHDK; CDR2 reads SYGVNS. The ends were cut back, 2 bases at V and 6 bases at J, with 14 bases in the middle. This CDR3 is built from 15 residues.

This clone was observed a handful of times. The chain has TRBV6-6 and TRBJ1-1, with D hard to call. Between the trimmed V and J ends, which lost 5 bases and 6 bases, there was a span of 10 bases. The CDR3 has 12 residues. Germline V gives CDR1 MNHNY, CDR2 SVGAGI (reference sequence). In nucleotides, the CDR3 is TGTGCCAGCAGTCCGACAAGCCCTGAAGCTTTCTTT. Its translation: CASSPTSPEAFF.

This chain joins TRBV5-1 and TRBJ2-5, with D possibly TRBD1 on 5 matching bases. Trimming stripped 0 bases from V and 2 bases from J, with 5 bases between. CDR3 size: 13 residues. Germline V gene data show CDR1 as SGHRS and CDR2 as YFSETQ. The CDR3 loop reads CASSLEGQETQYF. CDR3 nucleotide sequence: TGCGCCAGCAGCTTGGAGGGGCAAGAGACCCAGTACTTC.

The rearrangement links TRBV11-2 to TRBJ2-2, with no clear D. Germline V lookup: CDR1 SGHAT, CDR2 FQNNGV. CDR3 size: 14 residues. Between the trimmed V and J ends, which lost 3 bases and 5 bases, there was a span of 10 bases. The CDR3 DNA reads as TGTGCCAGCAGCTTTGGGCTCGCTACCGGGGAGCTGTTTTTT. It is translated as CASSFGLATGELFF.

The genes are TRBV19 and TRBJ1-1; 7 bases match TRBD1. After removal of 4 bases from V and 2 bases from J, the junction contained 7 bases not matched to a gene. CDR1 LNHDA and CDR2 SQIVND come from the germline V gene (reference sequence). CDR3 length: 15 amino acids. CDR3 region: CASSTGTAFNTEAFF. CDR3 DNA: TGTGCCAGTAGTACCGGGACAGCTTTCAACACTGAAGCTTTCTTT. Full variable domain (rest looked up from reference TRBV19 and TRBJ1-1): DGGITQSPKYLFRKEGQNVTLSCEQNLNHDAMYWYRQDPGQGLRLIYYSQIVNDFQKGDIAEGYSVSREKKESFPLTVTSAQKNPTAFYLCASSTGTAFNTEAFFGQGTRLTVV.

J is TRBJ2-7 and V is TRBV6-6, with a weak D call TRBD1 (5 bases). The CDR3 is made up of 15 amino acids. Germline-derived CDR1 and CDR2 are MNHNY and SVGAGI (reference sequence). The V gene lost 1 base and the J gene lost 2 bases, with 12 bases spanning the gap. This CDR3 reads CASSYFGPGPYEQYF. The CDR3, as DNA: TGTGCCAGCAGTTACTTTGGGCCAGGGCCCTACGAGCAGTACTTC.

Comment on this clone: Sequence at one end of the junction differs from germline and may be a read error. V and J are TRBV5-4 and TRBJ2-7; 8 positions match TRBD1. Looked up from germline, CDR1 is SGHNT and CDR2 is YYREEE (reference sequence). The CDR3 sequence is 15 residues long. The CDR3 nucleotides are TGTGCCAGCAGCTTGCCGGGACAGGAGCCCTGCCCCTCGAACTTC. Residues: CASSLPGQEPCPSNF.

In its sample, this clone was seen a few times. The chain employs TRBV7-9 and TRBJ1-1; D remains ambiguous. The CDR3 consists of 14 residues. V dropped 2 bases and J dropped 5 bases, with 12 bases sitting between them. Germline loops: CDR1 SEHNR, CDR2 FQNEAQ (reference sequence). The CDR3 sequence: CASSLSAGKTEAFF. The CDR3 nucleotides are TGTGCCAGCAGCTTATCGGCAGGTAAGACTGAAGCTTTCTTT.

About this clone: The CDR3 carries no conserved terminal phenylalanine or tryptophan, so it likely arises from a read error. The CDR3 loop reads CASSLLDREAYEQYL. The CDR3 coding sequence is TGTGCCAGCAGCTTATTGGACAGGGAGGCCTACGAGCAGTACCTC. The chain recombines TRBV5-6 with TRBJ2-7; 8 bases map to TRBD1. Germline CDR1 SGHDT, CDR2 YYEEEE. J gave up 2 bases and V 2 bases, and 6 bases lay outside the gene matches. The length of the CDR3 is 15 residues.

This rearrangement joins TRBV7-2 to TRBJ1-2; possible D gene TRBD1, 6 bases. Germline V gives CDR1 SGHTA, CDR2 FQGNSA. V was pared by 8 bases and J by 5 bases, with 18 bases between. This CDR3 has 14 residues. CDR3 DNA sequence: TGTGCCAGCCGTGGTAGGACAGACGAATATGGCTACACCTTC. Protein product: CASRGRTDEYGYTF.

This rearrangement joins TRBV4-1 to TRBJ2-1; D perhaps matches TRBD2 (5 bases). CDR1 is MGHRA and CDR2 is YSYEKL in the germline V gene. Trimming cost V 4 bases and J 8 bases, with 15 bases left between them. The CDR3 totals 14 residues. The CDR3 DNA reads as TGCGCCAGCAGCCCGCTAGCCATTGACGATGAGCAGTTCTTC. Residues: CASSPLAIDDEQFF.

This clone has just one count. The chain has TRBV7-2 and TRBJ2-2, with TRBD1 as a possible D gene (5 bases). The CDR3 has 15 residues. Looked up from germline, CDR1 is SGHTA and CDR2 is FQGNSA. Trimming removed 3 bases at V and 3 bases at J, with 11 bases between. The CDR3 sequence is CASSFRIGDTGELFF. CDR3 in DNA: TGTGCCAGCAGCTTTAGAATAGGGGACACCGGGGAGCTGTTTTTT.

The chain has TRBV28 and TRBJ2-5; TRBD1 might be the D (5 bases). The V gene's germline CDR1 is MDHEN and CDR2 SYDVKM. This CDR3 has 15 residues. Trimming took off 10 bases at V and 5 bases at J, with 23 bases between the two ends. DNA for the CDR3: TGTGCCAACTCGAAAGGGGCAGGGCCCGTCGAGACCCAGTACTTC. Translated: CANSKGAGPVETQYF.

V usage is TRBV6-1 and J usage is TRBJ1-5; D is uncertain. The germline gives CDR1 MNHNS, CDR2 SASEGT. The CDR3 runs 16 residues. Deletions cut 4 bases from V and 2 bases from J, with 15 bases between. The CDR3: CASSGEGGRGNQPQHF. The CDR3 nucleotides read TGTGCCAGCAGTGGAGAGGGAGGTAGGGGCAATCAGCCCCAGCATTTT.